The clone carrying this T cell receptor (beta chain) was found once. Antigen: not known. Germline trimming cut 0 bases from V and 1 base from J; bases unmatched to any gene: 4. The CDR3 has 17 amino acids. The germline gives CDR1 KGHSH, CDR2 LQKENI. This table comes from immunoSEQ multiplex PCR, and its TCRdb copy is limited to in-frame clones, with some not included. The sample lists tens of thousands of clones; 85% to 95% were seen once. The data originate from a study of graft-versus-host responses after intestinal transplantation. Across the study: Each recipient received anti-thymocyte globulin induction, then tacrolimus and steroids for three to four years. Study results and caveats: Analysis identified GvH clones in recipient marrow, with some appearing first in ileum or blood. Across patients carrying graft-donor T cell macrochimerism, allografts held high graft-versus-host to host-versus-graft clonal ratios.

This TCR came from a human donor who received an intestinal transplant. The chain couples TRBV18 to TRBJ2-3, with 10 positions matching TRBD2. The material was unstimulated CD8+ T cells sorted from spleen or lymph node cells, obtained before intestinal transplant. The CDR3 bases are TGTGCCAGCTCACCACCACCCACTAGCGGGGGCACAGATACGCAGTATTTT. Protein: CASSPPPTSGGTDTQYF.